One sample yielded the 28 T cell receptor beta chains listed below, sequenced in a study of blood T cell repertoires in COVID-19. Some clones are missing from TCRdb's copy, which holds only in-frame ones; the method was immunoSEQ multiplex PCR. The sample shows about 260,000 clones, 86% of them seen only once. Sequencing was carried out using peripheral blood. The receptor source for this set is a man in his thirties or forties with active or convalescent COVID-19.

The genes are TRBV5-1 and TRBJ2-7; 7 positions match TRBD1. CDR3 length: 15 residues. Per the germline V gene, CDR1 is SGHRS and CDR2 is YFSETQ. After removal of 0 bases from V and 5 bases from J, the junction contained 8 bases not matched to a gene. CDR3: CASSLEAGGYDEQYF. The CDR3 bases are TGCGCCAGCAGCTTGGAGGCAGGGGGTTACGACGAGCAGTACTTC.

V gene TRBV6-5 combines with J gene TRBJ2-7; TRBD2 aligns across 9 bases. Germline trimming cut 6 bases from V and 4 bases from J; bases unmatched to any gene: 7. Per germline, CDR1 MNHEY and CDR2 SVGAGI. The CDR3 is 14 residues long. CDR3 residues: CASSPGTSWYEQYF. The CDR3 region has the DNA TGTGCCAGCAGCCCCGGGACTAGCTGGTACGAGCAGTACTTC.

V is TRBV5-6 and J is TRBJ2-7, with 7 nucleotides matching TRBD2. Germline lookup yields CDR1 SGHDT and CDR2 YYEEEE. Trimming removed 0 bases from V and 4 bases from J; junction bases left unmatched: 4. The CDR3 runs to 14 residues. CDR3 residues: CASSLGAGVYEQYF. CDR3 sequence (DNA): TGTGCCAGCAGCTTGGGGGCGGGGGTTTACGAGCAGTACTTC.

This rearrangement joins TRBV11-2 to TRBJ2-3; TRBD2 matches 10 bases. V shed 5 bases, J shed 1 base, and the junction held 9 bases outside the gene matches. This CDR3 is 17 amino acids long. The germline V gene encodes CDR1 SGHAT and CDR2 FQNNGV. Written as DNA, the CDR3 is TGTGCCAGCAGCCTAACGACTAGCGGGTACGGCACAGATACGCAGTATTTT. It encodes CASSLTTSGYGTDTQYF.

A single count supports this clone. J is TRBJ1-2 and V is TRBV19, with D unclear. Germline V gene sequence: CDR1 LNHDA, CDR2 SQIVND (reference sequence). The CDR3 covers 14 residues. The V end was cut by 6 bases, the J end by 0 bases, with 11 bases between. CDR3 amino acids: CASRKDAANYGYTF. CDR3 coding DNA: TGTGCCAGTAGGAAAGATGCAGCTAACTATGGCTACACCTTC.

This rearrangement joins TRBV29-1 to TRBJ1-2; 7 nucleotides match TRBD1. This CDR3 has 14 amino acids. V was pared by 0 bases and J by 2 bases, with 3 bases of the junction left unmatched. Germline V gives CDR1 SQVTM, CDR2 ANQGSEA. The CDR3 nucleotides are TGCAGCGTTGAAGAGACAGGGCAGAACTATGGCTACACCTTC. It specifies CSVEETGQNYGYTF.

The chain carries TRBV29-1 and TRBJ2-3, with TRBD1 identical over 8 bases. CDR1 is SQVTM, CDR2 ANQGSEA, per germline. The trim removed 6 bases at V and 0 bases at J, leaving 5 bases unmatched. This CDR3 contains 14 residues. CDR3 loop: CSVVDRASTDTQYF. The CDR3 region has the DNA TGCAGCGTAGTGGACAGGGCTAGCACAGATACGCAGTATTTT.

The V and J genes are TRBV21-1 and TRBJ1-2; the table names TRBD1, a call not compared with the DNA. TRBV21-1 is described as a pseudogene. The CDR3 has 13 residues. CDR3 sequence reads: CANRTGIGYGYTF. The CDR3 DNA is TGTGCCAACCGGACAGGGATAGGCTATGGCTACACCTTC.

The J gene is TRBJ2-7, the V gene TRBV19, with 9 bases identical to TRBD1. Germline assignment: CDR1 LNHDA and CDR2 SQIVND (reference sequence). Losses at the gene ends were 5 bases for V and 4 bases for J; bases not matched to a gene: 3. The CDR3 sequence is 13 residues long. In DNA form, the CDR3 reads TGTGCCAGTAGTCGGGACAGGGAATACGAGCAGTACTTC. As protein: CASSRDREYEQYF.

The rearrangement links TRBV7-2 to TRBJ1-2; D is unresolved. Germline CDR1 reads SGHTA; CDR2 reads FQGNSA. The CDR3 contains 14 residues. The V gene lost 2 bases and the J gene lost 3 bases, with 10 bases spanning the gap. CDR3 sequence (DNA): TGTGCCAGCAGCTTAAGCCTTGGAGACTATGGCTACACCTTC. Encoded protein: CASSLSLGDYGYTF.

The sample holds one count of this clone. J is TRBJ2-3 and V is TRBV29-1, with D perhaps TRBD1 (6 bases). From germline, CDR1 is SQVTM and CDR2 ANQGSEA. The CDR3 consists of 14 residues. V lost 3 bases and J 0 bases, leaving 10 bases between the germline ends. The CDR3 sequence is CSVEGAPSTDTQYF. The CDR3 bases are TGCAGCGTTGAGGGGGCACCTAGCACAGATACGCAGTATTTT.

This clone was seen once. The rearrangement uses TRBV12-3 or TRBV12-4 and TRBJ2-5; maybe TRBD1 (6 bases). Trimming removed 6 bases at V and 4 bases at J, with 9 bases between. The CDR3 is 12 amino acids. The CDR3 region is CASRRGGETQYF. CDR3 DNA: TGTGCCAGCAGACGAGGGGGAGAGACCCAGTACTTC.

The rearrangement joins TRBV13 to TRBJ2-7; D is uncertain. V was trimmed by 1 base and J by 3 bases, leaving 13 bases between them. Germline values: CDR1 PRHDT, CDR2 FYEKMQ (reference sequence). There are 15 residues in the CDR3. The CDR3 bases are TGTGCCAGCAGCTTAGACTCCGGAGTACTCTACGAGCAGTACTTC. It yields the protein CASSLDSGVLYEQYF.

The genes are TRBV4-1 and TRBJ2-3; TRBD2 is a possible D gene (6 bases). V lost 4 bases to trimming and J lost 2 bases, with 16 bases between them. This CDR3 has 16 residues. CDR1 is MGHRA, CDR2 YSYEKL, per germline. The CDR3: CASSPSHAGYTDTQYF. CDR3 coding DNA: TGCGCCAGCAGCCCTAGTCACGCGGGGTACACAGATACGCAGTATTTT.

The CDR3 region has the DNA TGTGCCAGCAGCCCTCTTCAGGGGGTCAGGACTGAAGCTTTCTTT. It is translated as CASSPLQGVRTEAFF. The V gene is TRBV7-9, the J gene TRBJ1-1, with 7 bases aligning to TRBD1. V lost 5 bases and J lost 5; bases outside the gene matches: 11. Germline V gene sequence: CDR1 SEHNR, CDR2 FQNEAQ (reference sequence). This CDR3 region has 15 residues.

J is TRBJ2-5 and V is TRBV18, with 7 nucleotides matching TRBD1. Trimming cost V 3 bases and J 2 bases; bases outside gene matches: 9. Per germline, CDR1 KGHSH and CDR2 LQKENI. CDR3 length: 16 residues. The CDR3 protein is CASSPRPGQTQETQYF. The CDR3 DNA is TGTGCCAGCTCACCCAGGCCGGGACAGACTCAAGAGACCCAGTACTTC.

The chain uses TRBV10-1 and TRBJ2-5; 11 positions match TRBD2. Germline trimming cut 2 bases from V and 4 bases from J; bases unmatched to any gene: 3. The CDR3 consists of 15 residues. Germline V gives CDR1 WNHNN, CDR2 SYGVQD (reference sequence). In nucleotides, the CDR3 is TGCGCCAGCAGTGAGCTAGCGGGGGGACCAGAGACCCAGTACTTC. It translates to CASSELAGGPETQYF.

The V gene is TRBV7-6, the J gene TRBJ2-1, with 9 bases matching TRBD1. Trimming removed 4 bases from V and 6 bases from J; junction bases left unmatched: 7. CDR3 length equals 15 residues. Germline V gene lookup returns CDR1 SGHVS and CDR2 FNYEAQ. The CDR3 DNA reads as TGTGCCAGCAGCTCGGGACAGGGCCTCTCCAATGAGCAGTTCTTC. Protein product: CASSSGQGLSNEQFF.

The rearrangement joins TRBV10-3 to TRBJ2-6, with 13 bases aligning to TRBD2. The CDR3 sequence is 19 residues long. Losses at the gene ends were 3 bases for V and 1 base for J; bases not matched to a gene: 6. The germline gives CDR1 ENHRY, CDR2 SYGVKD. The chain's CDR3 is CAISELAGGLGSGANVLTF. The DNA of the CDR3 is TGTGCCATCAGTGAACTAGCGGGGGGGCTAGGTTCTGGGGCCAACGTCCTGACTTTC.

V is TRBV23-1 and J is TRBJ1-1; D is ambiguous. TRBV23-1 counts as an open reading frame of uncertain function. The CDR3 spans 13 residues. V was pared by 6 bases and J by 5 bases, with 13 bases between. Here the CDR3 reads CASRVLRETEAFF. Written as DNA, the CDR3 is TGCGCCAGCAGGGTCCTTAGGGAGACTGAAGCTTTCTTT.

The chain couples TRBV5-1 to TRBJ1-3; D is unclear. The CDR3 sequence is 16 residues long. Germline V gene lookup returns CDR1 SGHRS and CDR2 YFSETQ. Trimming shortened V by 0 bases and J by 4 bases, and 14 bases separated the two germline ends. The CDR3 here is CASSLAGTSGGNTIYF. For the CDR3, the DNA is TGCGCCAGCAGCTTGGCTGGCACCAGCGGAGGAAACACCATATATTTT. Based on the CDR3 plus reference TRBV5-1 and TRBJ1-3, the full variable domain is KAGVTQTPRYLIKTRGQQVTLSCSPISGHRSVSWYQQTPGQGLQFLFEYFSETQRNKGNFPGRFSGRQFSNSRSEMNVSTLELGDSALYLCASSLAGTSGGNTIYFGEGSWLTVV.

This clone was seen just once. This chain uses TRBV19 with TRBJ2-5, with D possibly matching TRBD1 (5 bases). The CDR3 consists of 13 residues. Germline values: CDR1 LNHDA, CDR2 SQIVND (reference sequence). V was clipped by 4 bases and J by 3 bases, with 9 bases between them. Here the CDR3 reads CASSKGIEETQYF. In DNA form, the CDR3 reads TGTGCCAGTAGTAAGGGGATTGAAGAGACCCAGTACTTC.

The rearrangement uses TRBV11-2 and TRBJ2-1; 12 bases line up with TRBD2. The junction had 3 bases not matched to a gene; V was cut back by 1 base and J by 5 bases. The germline CDR1 and CDR2 sequences are SGHAT and FQNNGV. The CDR3 consists of 16 residues. The chain's CDR3 is CASSLVASGGDNEQFF. As DNA, the CDR3 is TGTGCCAGCAGCTTAGTAGCTAGCGGGGGGGACAATGAGCAGTTCTTC.

The CDR3 loop reads CASSHRLAGEETQYF. As DNA, the CDR3 is TGTGCCAGCAGCCACCGACTAGCGGGAGAAGAGACCCAGTACTTC. The chain links TRBV4-2 to TRBJ2-5; 12 bases align to TRBD2. Germline assignment: CDR1 LGHNA and CDR2 YNFKEQ. V was pared by 3 bases and J by 3 bases, with 2 bases of the junction left unmatched. This CDR3 is built from 15 residues.

The V gene is TRBV15, the J gene TRBJ2-7, with 10 bases aligning to TRBD1. Germline CDR1 reads LNHNV; CDR2 reads YYDKDF (reference sequence). J gave up 2 bases and V 5 bases, and 12 bases lay outside the gene matches. There are 17 residues in the CDR3. The CDR3 spells CATSPGTGELNTYEQYF. The CDR3, as DNA: TGTGCCACCAGCCCCGGGACAGGGGAATTAAATACCTACGAGCAGTACTTC.

The table lists this clone with a few counts. The genes are TRBV18 and TRBJ2-2, with D perhaps TRBD2 (5 bases). The ends were cut back, 2 bases at V and 1 base at J, with 11 bases in the middle. The CDR3 runs to 16 residues. Germline loops: CDR1 KGHSH, CDR2 LQKENI. The CDR3 sequence is CASSPGQDLNTGELFF. DNA of the CDR3: TGTGCCAGCTCACCAGGTCAGGACTTGAACACCGGGGAGCTGTTTTTT.

The V gene is TRBV19, the J gene TRBJ1-1; D is possibly TRBD1 (5 bases). Germline CDR1 reads LNHDA; CDR2 reads SQIVND (reference sequence). CDR3 length: 13 residues. V was trimmed by 4 bases and J by 5 bases, leaving 11 bases between them. Here the CDR3 reads CASSKVGGTEAFF. CDR3 DNA sequence: TGTGCCAGTAGTAAGGTCGGGGGAACTGAAGCTTTCTTT. Combining the CDR3 with reference TRBV19 and TRBJ1-1 gives the whole variable domain DGGITQSPKYLFRKEGQNVTLSCEQNLNHDAMYWYRQDPGQGLRLIYYSQIVNDFQKGDIAEGYSVSREKKESFPLTVTSAQKNPTAFYLCASSKVGGTEAFFGQGTRLTVV.

The chain couples TRBV9 to TRBJ1-2; possible D gene TRBD1, 6 bases. The CDR3 has 15 amino acids. Trimming removed 0 bases at V and 2 bases at J, with 11 bases between. The germline gives CDR1 SGDLS, CDR2 YYNGEE. CDR3 amino acids: CASSVAVTGNYGYTF. CDR3 DNA sequence: TGTGCCAGCAGCGTAGCGGTAACAGGGAACTATGGCTACACCTTC.